One sample yielded the 19 T cell receptor beta chains listed below, sequenced in a study of blood T cell repertoires in COVID-19. Sequencing used immunoSEQ multiplex PCR; TCRdb keeps in-frame clones, though not all of them. The sample lists hundreds of thousands of clones, over 70% occurring once. Specimen: peripheral blood. The origin of the receptors is a man at least 80 years old with acute or convalescent COVID-19.

This clone came up once. The V call is TRBV5-8, the J call TRBJ2-7, with 10 positions matching TRBD1. The trim removed 3 bases at V and 6 bases at J, leaving 9 bases unmatched. The CDR3 has 15 amino acids. Germline V gene data show CDR1 as SGHTS and CDR2 as YDEGEE. CDR3 bases: TGTGCCAGCAGCTCCTCCGGGACAGGGGTTTCCGAGCAGTACTTC. Translation gives CASSSSGTGVSEQYF.

This clone was seen more than once but under ten times. The chain is built from TRBV27 and TRBJ2-2; 7 bases align to TRBD2. Germline V gene sequence: CDR1 MNHEY, CDR2 SMNVEV (reference sequence). CDR3 size: 14 residues. The V and J ends lost 5 bases and 6 bases, in that order; junction bases with no gene match: 6. CDR3 bases: TGTGCCAGCAGTCTAGACCGGGGGGCCGGGGAGCTGTTTTTT. Residues: CASSLDRGAGELFF.

This clone has just one count. The V gene is TRBV29-1, the J gene TRBJ1-5; 9 nucleotides line up with TRBD1. The CDR3 extends over 14 amino acids. Germline CDR1 is SQVTM and CDR2 is ANQGSEA. The trim removed 7 bases at V and 1 base at J, leaving 5 bases unmatched. The CDR3 loop is CSAHRGQSNQPQHF. Here the CDR3 DNA reads TGCAGCGCCCACAGGGGGCAGAGCAATCAGCCCCAGCATTTT.

The chain couples TRBV28 to TRBJ1-6, with D possibly being TRBD1 (5 bases). The germline gives CDR1 MDHEN, CDR2 SYDVKM. The CDR3 extends over 14 amino acids. Trimming removed 5 bases at V and 11 bases at J, with 16 bases between. The CDR3 DNA is TGTGCCAGCAGTCCCACCCCAGGGCACGCACCCCTCCACTTT. It codes for CASSPTPGHAPLHF.

In the case of this clone: The sample holds other DNA sequences that translate to the same CDR3. V usage is TRBV28 and J usage is TRBJ1-2; 7 positions agree with TRBD1. The J segment lost 8 bases and the V segment lost 5 bases, leaving 14 bases of the junction unmatched. The germline V gene encodes CDR1 MDHEN and CDR2 SYDVKM. The CDR3 totals 15 residues. The CDR3 bases are TGTGCCAGCAGTCCAATAAGGGCCCAGGGGGGAGGCTACACCTTC. Protein sequence: CASSPIRAQGGGYTF.

The chain couples TRBV5-1 to TRBJ1-3, with 8 bases matching TRBD1. Looked up from germline, CDR1 is SGHRS and CDR2 is YFSETQ. Germline trimming cut 3 bases from V and 1 base from J; bases unmatched to any gene: 3. CDR3 length: 15 residues. CDR3 coding DNA: TGCGCCAGCAGCTCCTGGACAGGGTCTGGAAACACCATATATTTT. Translating it yields CASSSWTGSGNTIYF.

This clone has a handful of counts. The chain has TRBV11-2 and TRBJ1-5, with D maybe TRBD1 (5 bases). V lost 4 bases, J lost 4 bases, and 8 bases lay in between. Germline CDR1 reads SGHAT; CDR2 reads FQNNGV. CDR3 length: 13 residues. CDR3 coding DNA: TGTGCCAGCAGCTCGACAGAAAATCAGCCCCAGCATTTT. Translating it yields CASSSTENQPQHF. The full variable domain, its missing parts supplied by reference TRBV11-2 and TRBJ1-5, is EAGVAQSPRYKIIEKRQSVAFWCNPISGHATLYWYQQILGQGPKLLIQFQNNGVVDDSQLPKDRFSAERLKGVDSTLKIQPAKLEDSAVYLCASSSTENQPQHFGDGTRLSIL.

The chain combines TRBV27 with TRBJ2-4, with D possibly matching TRBD2 (7 bases). CDR1 and CDR2 from the germline V gene are MNHEY and SMNVEV (reference sequence). This CDR3 region has 15 residues. Trimming cost V 3 bases and J 0 bases, with 9 bases left between them. Here the CDR3 reads CASSFGGLAKNIQYF. The CDR3 DNA sequence: TGTGCCAGCAGTTTCGGGGGGCTAGCCAAAAACATTCAGTACTTC.

This rearrangement joins TRBV5-1 to TRBJ2-1, with TRBD2 matching over 11 bases. Germline lookup yields CDR1 SGHRS and CDR2 YFSETQ. The junction had 12 bases not matched to a gene; V was cut back by 4 bases and J by 6 bases. This CDR3 comprises 17 residues. The CDR3 is CASSDAAIAGGSNEQFF. Written as DNA, the CDR3 is TGCGCCAGCAGCGACGCGGCGATAGCGGGGGGGAGCAATGAGCAGTTCTTC.

The chain combines TRBV5-6 with TRBJ2-4; weak D call: TRBD1 (6 bases). V was trimmed by 0 bases and J by 1 base, leaving 11 bases between them. CDR1 and CDR2 (germline): SGHDT, YYEEEE. The CDR3 loop spans 16 amino acids. The CDR3 region is CASSLGSGVAKNIQYF. The CDR3 DNA reads TGTGCCAGCAGCTTGGGGTCAGGGGTGGCCAAAAACATTCAGTACTTC.

About this clone itself: Other DNA sequences in this sample translate to the same CDR3. The rearrangement links TRBV30 to TRBJ1-5, with D possibly TRBD1 on 5 matching bases. V shed 0 bases and J shed 2 bases, with 5 bases lying between them. This CDR3 contains 13 residues. Germline values: CDR1 GTSNPN, CDR2 SVGIG (reference sequence). As DNA, the CDR3 is TGTGCCTGGAGTGTACAGGGCAATCAGCCCCAGCATTTT. It yields the protein CAWSVQGNQPQHF.

V is TRBV30 and J is TRBJ2-5, with D tentatively TRBD2 (5 bases). This CDR3 spans 14 amino acids. Deletions cut 0 bases from V and 6 bases from J, with 14 bases between. The germline gives CDR1 GTSNPN, CDR2 SVGIG (reference sequence). The chain's CDR3 is CAWSVPRVGKTQYF. In nucleotides, the CDR3 is TGTGCCTGGAGTGTACCGAGGGTCGGAAAGACCCAGTACTTC.

This chain connects TRBV5-1 to TRBJ1-1, with D possibly matching TRBD1 (6 bases). Germline CDR1 reads SGHRS; CDR2 reads YFSETQ. V lost 4 bases to trimming and J lost 1 base, with 11 bases between them. The CDR3 runs to 14 residues. The CDR3 region has the DNA TGCGCCAGCAGCGGGGGGGCGGAGAACACTGAAGCTTTCTTT. It codes for CASSGGAENTEAFF.

The V and J genes are TRBV5-1 and TRBJ2-5; 14 positions match TRBD2. CDR3 length equals 16 residues. The germline V gene has CDR1 SGHRS and CDR2 YFSETQ. V was clipped by 4 bases and J by 2 bases; unmatched bases: 4. CDR3: CASSPGTSGGQETQYF. CDR3 bases: TGCGCCAGCAGCCCCGGGACTAGCGGGGGTCAAGAGACCCAGTACTTC.

This clone was observed a few times. This chain connects TRBV7-3 to TRBJ1-1, with D uncertain. Germline V gene lookup returns CDR1 SGHTA and CDR2 FQGTGA. The CDR3 length is 13 residues. The V end was cut by 5 bases, the J end by 0 bases, with 7 bases between. This CDR3 is CASSAGMNTEAFF. The DNA of the CDR3 is TGTGCCAGCAGCGCGGGTATGAACACTGAAGCTTTCTTT. Full variable domain (outside the CDR3, taken from reference TRBV7-3 and TRBJ1-1): GAGVSQTPSNKVTEKGKYVELRCDPISGHTALYWYRQSLGQGPEFLIYFQGTGAADDSGLPNDRFFAVRPEGSVSTLKIQRTERGDSAVYLCASSAGMNTEAFFGQGTRLTVV.

This chain joins TRBV19 and TRBJ1-2; perhaps TRBD1 as D (6 bases). The V gene lost 4 bases and the J gene lost 10 bases, with 13 bases spanning the gap. The CDR3 runs 12 residues. The germline CDR1 and CDR2 sequences are LNHDA and SQIVND (reference sequence). The CDR3 region has the DNA TGTGCCAGTAGTAGGACAGATAGATTCTACACCTTC. As protein: CASSRTDRFYTF.

V is TRBV3-1 (or the pseudogene TRBV3-2) and J is TRBJ1-6; 10 bases fit TRBD1. Per the germline V gene, CDR1 is LGHDT and CDR2 is YNNKEL (reference sequence). Unmatched junction bases numbered 12, after V lost 6 bases and J lost 13 bases. This CDR3 comprises 15 residues. CDR3 protein: CASRGQGETSSPLHF. Here the CDR3 DNA reads TGTGCCAGCAGAGGACAGGGGGAGACATCTTCGCCCCTCCACTTT.

The genes are TRBV28 and TRBJ2-7; 9 nucleotides match TRBD2. Germline V gene sequence: CDR1 MDHEN, CDR2 SYDVKM. The CDR3 sequence is 15 residues long. V dropped 2 bases and J dropped 0; count of bases not matched to a gene: 2. Here the CDR3 reads CASSLAGGLSYEQYF. Written as DNA, the CDR3 is TGTGCCAGCAGTTTAGCGGGAGGGCTCTCCTACGAGCAGTACTTC.

The J gene is TRBJ1-5, the V gene TRBV5-5, with D possibly being TRBD1 (5 bases). Germline values: CDR1 SGHKS, CDR2 YYEKEE (reference sequence). Trimming left V 3 bases short and J 7 bases short, with 17 bases between. The CDR3 contains 15 residues. The DNA for the CDR3 is TGTGCCAGCAGCTCAGACCCTTGGGGCGGCCAGCCCCAGCATTTT. This encodes CASSSDPWGGQPQHF.